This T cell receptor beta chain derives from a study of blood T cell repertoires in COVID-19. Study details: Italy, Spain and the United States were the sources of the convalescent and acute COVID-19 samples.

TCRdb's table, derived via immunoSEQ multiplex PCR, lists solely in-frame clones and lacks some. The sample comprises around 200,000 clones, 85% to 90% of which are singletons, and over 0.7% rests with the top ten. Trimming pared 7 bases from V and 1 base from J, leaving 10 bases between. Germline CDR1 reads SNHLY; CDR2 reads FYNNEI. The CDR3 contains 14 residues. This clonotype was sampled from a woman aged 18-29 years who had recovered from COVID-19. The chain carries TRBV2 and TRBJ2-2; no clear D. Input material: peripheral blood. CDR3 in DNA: TGTGCCAGCACCGCACTTAGGAACACCGGGGAGCTGTTTTTT. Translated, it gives CASTALRNTGELFF.